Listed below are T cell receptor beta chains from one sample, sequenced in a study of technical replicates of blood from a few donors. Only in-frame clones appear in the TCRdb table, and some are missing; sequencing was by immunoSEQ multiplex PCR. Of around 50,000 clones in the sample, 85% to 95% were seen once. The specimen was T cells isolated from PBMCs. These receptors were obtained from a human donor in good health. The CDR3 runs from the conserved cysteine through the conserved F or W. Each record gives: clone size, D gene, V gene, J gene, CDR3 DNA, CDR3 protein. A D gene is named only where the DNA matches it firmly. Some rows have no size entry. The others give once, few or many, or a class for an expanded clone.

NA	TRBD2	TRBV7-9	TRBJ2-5	TGTGCCAGCAGCTTAGAGATCGGGAGGGGGAGGTACCAAGAGACCCAGTACTTC	CASSLEIGRGRYQETQYF
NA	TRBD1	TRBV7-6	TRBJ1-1	TGTGCCAGCAGCTTAGGTAGGGTAGGACAGGGGGCAAACACTGAAGCTTTCTTT	CASSLGRVGQGANTEAFF
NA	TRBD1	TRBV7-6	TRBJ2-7	TGTGCCAGCAGCCCAGACAGGGGGAACTACGAGCAGTACTTC	CASSPDRGNYEQYF
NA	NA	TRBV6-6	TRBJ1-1	TGTGCCAGCAGGAAAGACATTTTGGACACTGAAGCTTTCTTT	CASRKDILDTEAFF
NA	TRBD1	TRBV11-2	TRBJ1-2	TGTGCCAGCAGCTTAGGTAGGGGGCAAGGCTATGGCTACACCTTC	CASSLGRGQGYGYTF
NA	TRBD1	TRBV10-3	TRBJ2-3	TGTGCCATCAGTGGACAGGGGGCGTCGATGCTTGGTTCCACAGATACGCAGTATTTT	CAISGQGASMLGSTDTQYF
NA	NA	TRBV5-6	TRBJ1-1	TGTGCCAGCAGCTTGGACAGGGAGTTTCCTGAAGCTTTCTTT	CASSLDREFPEAFF
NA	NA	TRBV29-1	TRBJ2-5	TGCAGCGTTGATAGGTGGGGAACGGGGTATCAAGAGACCCAGTACTTC	CSVDRWGTGYQETQYF
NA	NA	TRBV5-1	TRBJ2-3	TGCGCCAGCAGCTCGGGAAGACAGGATAGAGATACGCAGTATTTT	CASSSGRQDRDTQYF
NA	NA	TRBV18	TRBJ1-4	TGTGCCAGCTCACCAATTCCCGGGGTTGACGAAAAACTGTTTTTT	CASSPIPGVDEKLFF
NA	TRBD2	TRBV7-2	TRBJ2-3	TGTGCCAGCAGCTTACTGGGACTAGCGGGGGGTAGAGATACGCAGTATTTT	CASSLLGLAGGRDTQYF
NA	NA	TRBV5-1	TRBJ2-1	TGCGCCAGCATGGCCATCGTTGAACCACCTTACAATGAGCAGTTCTTC	CASMAIVEPPYNEQFF
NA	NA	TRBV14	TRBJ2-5	TGTGCCAGCAGCCAGTGGCTGCAGACCCAGTACTTC	CASSQWLQTQYF
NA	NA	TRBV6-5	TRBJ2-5	TGTGCCAGCAGTTCTCCTCAGGGTACGGAGACCCAGTACTTC	CASSSPQGTETQYF
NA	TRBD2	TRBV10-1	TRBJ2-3	TGCGCCAGCAGTGAGTCGTCTAGCGGGGTCACAGATACGCAGTATTTT	CASSESSSGVTDTQYF
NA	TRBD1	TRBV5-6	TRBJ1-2	TGTGCCAGCAGCTCGGGACAGGGGGCCACCTATGGCTACACCTTC	CASSSGQGATYGYTF
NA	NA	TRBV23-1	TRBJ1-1	TGCGCCAGCAGTCAATCCCGGAACACTGAAGCTTTCTTT	CASSQSRNTEAFF
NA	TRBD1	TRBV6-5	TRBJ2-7	TGTGCCAGCAGTTACCCCCCAGGGGGTTCCTACGAGCAGTACTTC	CASSYPPGGSYEQYF
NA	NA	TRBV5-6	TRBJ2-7	TGTGCCAGCAGCTCTCGCTACGAGCAGTACTTC	CASSSRYEQYF
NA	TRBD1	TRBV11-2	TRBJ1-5	TGTGCCAGCAGCTTAGGACAGGGGTTTATGAGCAATCAGCCCCAGCATTTT	CASSLGQGFMSNQPQHF
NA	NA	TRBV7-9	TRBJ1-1	TGTGCCAGCGGTACAGGTATCTGGGCTGAAGCTTTCTTT	CASGTGIWAEAFF
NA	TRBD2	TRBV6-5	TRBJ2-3	TGTGCCGCCGGACTAGCGGGAGTGAAAGATACGCAGTATTTT	CAAGLAGVKDTQYF
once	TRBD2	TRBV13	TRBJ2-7	TGTGCCAGCAGTTCCCTCGGGACTAGGGTCGGATACGAGCAGTACTTC	CASSSLGTRVGYEQYF
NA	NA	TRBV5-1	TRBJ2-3	TGCGCCAGCAGCTTCCTTGCTGAGGGCACAGATACGCAGTATTTT	CASSFLAEGTDTQYF
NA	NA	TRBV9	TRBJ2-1	TGTGCCAGCAGCGTAGACGGGTTAAGTCGGGATGAGCAGTTCTTC	CASSVDGLSRDEQFF
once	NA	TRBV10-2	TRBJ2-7	TGCGCCACCTATTACAGCGCCAACCTCGGGGACGAGCAGTACTTC	CATYYSANLGDEQYF
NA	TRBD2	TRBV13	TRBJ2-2	TGTGCCAGCAGCTTCTCTCTAGCGGGAGAGGACACCGGGGAGCTGTTTTTT	CASSFSLAGEDTGELFF
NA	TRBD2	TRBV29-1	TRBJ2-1	TGCAGCGTTAGGAGCGGGGCTAACAATGAGCAGTTCTTC	CSVRSGANNEQFF
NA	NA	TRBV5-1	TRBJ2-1	TGCGCCAGCAGCTTGGCCCCTAGAAATTTCAACAATGAGCAGTTCTTC	CASSLAPRNFNNEQFF